Sequencing of this TCR beta chain was carried out in a study of vaccination and CD4 T cells after COVID-19. The overall study: Culture controls were given either a CEFX pool, an HIV-1 Nef pool, or no peptide.

The treatment was: roughly ten-day PBMC culture with coronavirus spike peptide pools or control peptides (ViraFEST assay). Fresh IL-2 medium replaced half the culture medium on days 3 and 7. This clonotype was counted a few times. The antigen remains undetermined. Per germline, CDR1 SGHTA and CDR2 FQGNSA. V lost 1 base and J 14 bases, leaving 17 bases between the germline ends. The CDR3 has 13 amino acids. Researchers used the Oncomine TCR Beta short-read assay to sequence DNA from cultured CD4+ T cells. After culture, CD4+ T cells served as the source for genomic DNA extraction. MiXCR was run by TCRdb on the PCR reads, yielding one entry per CDR3 protein. Of around 20,000 distinct CDR3 sequences in the sample, roughly 46% were seen once.

This receptor was taken from a human donor who had recovered from COVID-19. The gene calls are TRBV7-2 and TRBJ1-2; D is possibly TRBD1 (5 bases). The specimen comprised CD4+ T cells from blood, cultured in vitro, sampled before SARS-CoV-2 vaccination. The CDR3 region has the DNA TGTGCCAGCAGCTTAGGAGATGACAGCCCCAAGACCTTC. Protein: CASSLGDDSPKTF.